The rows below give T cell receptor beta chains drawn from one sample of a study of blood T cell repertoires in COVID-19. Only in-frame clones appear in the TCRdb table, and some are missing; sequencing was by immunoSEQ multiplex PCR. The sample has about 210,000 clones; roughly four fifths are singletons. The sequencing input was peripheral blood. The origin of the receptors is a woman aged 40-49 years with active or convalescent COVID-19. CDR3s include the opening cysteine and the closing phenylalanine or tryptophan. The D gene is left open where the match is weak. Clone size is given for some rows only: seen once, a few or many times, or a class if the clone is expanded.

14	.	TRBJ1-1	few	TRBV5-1	TGCGCCAGCAGCTTGGGGCAGTGGAACACTGAAGCTTTCTTT	CASSLGQWNTEAFF
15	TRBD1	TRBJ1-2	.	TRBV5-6	TGTGCCAGCAGCTTGGGACAGGGGGCTAACTATGGCTACACCTTC	CASSLGQGANYGYTF
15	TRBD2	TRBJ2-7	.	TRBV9	TGTGCCAGCAGCGAAGGACTAGCGAGCTCCTACGAGCAGTACTTC	CASSEGLASSYEQYF
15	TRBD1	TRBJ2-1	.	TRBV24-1	TGTGCCACCCGCCGGAGACAGGGGTTGTTGAATGAGCAGTTCTTC	CATRRRQGLLNEQFF
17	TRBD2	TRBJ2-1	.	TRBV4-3	TGCGCCAGCAGCCAGTCCTCTGCGGGGGGGTCCGTGAATGAGCAGTTCTTC	CASSQSSAGGSVNEQFF
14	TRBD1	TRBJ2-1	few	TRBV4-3	TGCGCCAGCAGCCTGGGGACAGGGTCAAGGGGGCAGTTCTTC	CASSLGTGSRGQFF
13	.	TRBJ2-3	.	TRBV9	TGTGCCAGCAGCGAATCTATCACAGATACGCAGTATTTT	CASSESITDTQYF
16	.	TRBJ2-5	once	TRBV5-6	TGTGCCAGCAGCTTTTTTTACCCCACGGGGATGGAGACCCAGTACTTC	CASSFFYPTGMETQYF
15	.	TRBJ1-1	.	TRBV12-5	TGTGCTAGTGGTTTGGTTATAGGGAGGAACACTGAAGCTTTCTTT	CASGLVIGRNTEAFF
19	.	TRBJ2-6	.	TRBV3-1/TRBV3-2	TGTGCCAGCAGCCAAGTTGGGGGCAGGGCTCGTCCTGGGGCCAACGTCCTGACTTTC	CASSQVGGRARPGANVLTF
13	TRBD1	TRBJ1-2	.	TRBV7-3	TGTGCCAGCAGCCCTGGGACAGGGGTAGGCTACACCTTC	CASSPGTGVGYTF
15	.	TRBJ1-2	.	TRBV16	TGTGCCAGCAGCCAATCGAGACAGCTGGGCTATGGCTACACCTTC	CASSQSRQLGYGYTF
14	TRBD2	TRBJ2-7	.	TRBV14	TGTGCCAGCAGCCCCTCCGGGACTAGCGGTATCCAGTACTTC	CASSPSGTSGIQYF
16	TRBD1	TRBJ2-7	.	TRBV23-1	TGCGCCAGCAGTCAATCTAGTGGACAGGGTGTCTACGAGCAGTACTTC	CASSQSSGQGVYEQYF
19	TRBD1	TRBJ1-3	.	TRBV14	TGTGCCAGCAGCCTCCAGCTCCTTACAGGGGCCTACTCTGGAAACACCATATATTTT	CASSLQLLTGAYSGNTIYF
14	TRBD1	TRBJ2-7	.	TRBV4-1	TGCGCCAGCAGCCGAGGGACAGGGGACTACGAGCAGTACTTC	CASSRGTGDYEQYF
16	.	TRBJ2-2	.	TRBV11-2	TGTGCCAGCAGCTTAGGGCAGGGGAGAAACACCGGGGAGCTGTTTTTT	CASSLGQGRNTGELFF
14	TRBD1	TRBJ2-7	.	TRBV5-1	TGCGCCAGCAGCTTTCTTACAGGGGACCACGAGCAGTACTTC	CASSFLTGDHEQYF
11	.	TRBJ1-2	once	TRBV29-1	TGCAGCGTTGACAGTAACTATGGCTACACCTTC	CSVDSNYGYTF
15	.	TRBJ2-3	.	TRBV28	TGTGCCAGCAGTTTAATCGTGGGGGCGGCAGATACGCAGTATTTT	CASSLIVGAADTQYF
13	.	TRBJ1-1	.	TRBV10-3	TGTGCCATAACAAGGGTGGAAGGGGCTGAAGCTTTCTTT	CAITRVEGAEAFF
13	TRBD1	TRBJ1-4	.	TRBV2	TGTGCCACAGTCCAGGACAGGGATGAGAAACTGTTTTTT	CATVQDRDEKLFF
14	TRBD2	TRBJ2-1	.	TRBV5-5	TGTGCCAGCAGCTGGGGGGGAGTCTACAATGAGCAGTTCTTC	CASSWGGVYNEQFF
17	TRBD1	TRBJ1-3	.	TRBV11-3	TGTGCCAGCAGCCCATATCAACAGGGGAGCTCTGGAAACACCATATATTTT	CASSPYQQGSSGNTIYF
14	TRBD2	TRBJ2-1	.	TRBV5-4	TGTGCCAGCAGGCCGGGACTAGAAGCCGATGAGCAGTTCTTC	CASRPGLEADEQFF
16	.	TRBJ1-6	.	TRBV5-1	TGCGCCAGCAGCTTTCAGGGAAGCTCCTATAATTCACCCCTCCACTTT	CASSFQGSSYNSPLHF
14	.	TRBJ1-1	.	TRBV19	TGTGCCAGTAGTACTAACAGCATGAACACTGAAGCTTTCTTT	CASSTNSMNTEAFF
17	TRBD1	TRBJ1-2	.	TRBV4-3	TGCGCCAGCAGCCAAGATTGGGACAGGGGTTTTTCCTATGGCTACACCTTC	CASSQDWDRGFSYGYTF
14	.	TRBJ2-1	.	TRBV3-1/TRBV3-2	TGTGCCAGCAGCCAAGATGAGGTATTCAATGAGCAGTTCTTC	CASSQDEVFNEQFF
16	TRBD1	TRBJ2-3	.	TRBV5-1	TGCGCCAGCTCCCCCGGGACAGGGGTTGTAGCAGATACGCAGTATTTT	CASSPGTGVVADTQYF
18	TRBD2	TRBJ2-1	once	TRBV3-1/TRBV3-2	TGTGCCAGCAGCCAAGATTTCAGCGGGAGGGCAGTATTAAATGAGCAGTTCTTC	CASSQDFSGRAVLNEQFF
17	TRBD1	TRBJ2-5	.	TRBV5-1	TGCGCCAGCAGCTTTCAAGGACAGGGGGGAGGACAAGAGACCCAGTACTTC	CASSFQGQGGGQETQYF
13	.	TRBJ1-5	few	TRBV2	TGTGCCAGCAGTGATACAGGCAATCAGCCCCAGCATTTT	CASSDTGNQPQHF